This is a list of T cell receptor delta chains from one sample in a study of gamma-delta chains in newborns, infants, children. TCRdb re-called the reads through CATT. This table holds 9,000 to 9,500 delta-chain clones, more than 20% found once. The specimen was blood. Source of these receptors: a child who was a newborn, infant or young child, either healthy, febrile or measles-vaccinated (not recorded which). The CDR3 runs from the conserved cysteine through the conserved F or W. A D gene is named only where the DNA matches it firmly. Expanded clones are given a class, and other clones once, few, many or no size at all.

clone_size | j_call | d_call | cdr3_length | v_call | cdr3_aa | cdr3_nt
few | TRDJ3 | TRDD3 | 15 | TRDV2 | CACDALGDSTRQMFF | TGTGCCTGTGACGCGCTGGGGGATTCTACCCGACAGATGTTTTTC
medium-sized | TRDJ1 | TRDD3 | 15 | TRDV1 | CALGELSWGTQKLIF | TGTGCTCTTGGGGAACTTAGCTGGGGGACCCAAAAACTCATCTTT
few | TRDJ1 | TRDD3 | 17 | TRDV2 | CACDKLGDIKKTDKLIF | TGTGCCTGTGACAAACTGGGGGATATTAAGAAGACCGATAAACTCATCTTT
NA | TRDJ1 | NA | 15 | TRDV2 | CACDSLGATHDKLIF | TGTGCCTGTGACAGCTTGGGAGCAACTCACGATAAACTCATCTTT
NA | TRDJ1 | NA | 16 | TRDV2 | CACDSVMGKYTDKLIF | TGTGCCTGTGACAGTGTGATGGGGAAGTACACCGATAAACTCATCTTC
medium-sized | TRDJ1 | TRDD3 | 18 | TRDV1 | CALGELVSYATGGYLLIF | TGTGCTCTTGGGGAACTCGTATCCTACGCTACTGGGGGATACCTTCTCATCTTT
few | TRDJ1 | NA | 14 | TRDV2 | CACDPLPLTDKLIF | TGTGCCTGTGACCCACTTCCTCTCACCGATAAACTCATCTTT
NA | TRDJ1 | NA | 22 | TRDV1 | CALGAPRGFLRWGTYPSPKLIF | TGTGCTCTTGGGGCTCCCAGGGGCTTCCTACGCTGGGGGACATACCCTTCTCCTAAACTCATCTTT
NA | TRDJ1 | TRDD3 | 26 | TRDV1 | CALGSPRPGDRRVLLGVPEYTDKLIF | TGTGCTCTTGGGTCACCCCGCCCGGGAGATCGGAGAGTACTACTGGGGGTTCCTGAGTACACCGATAAACTCATCTTT
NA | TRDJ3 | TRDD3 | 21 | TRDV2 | CACDILLGDAERSWDTRQMFF | TGTGCCTGTGACATTCTACTGGGGGATGCGGAACGCTCCTGGGACACCCGACAGATGTTTTTC
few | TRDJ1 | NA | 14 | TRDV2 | CACDIMGVTDILIF | TGTGCCTGTGACATTATGGGGGTCACCGATATACTCATCTTT
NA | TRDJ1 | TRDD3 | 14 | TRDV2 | CACDALGIYDKLIF | TGTGCCTGTGACGCACTGGGGATCTACGATAAACTCATCTTT
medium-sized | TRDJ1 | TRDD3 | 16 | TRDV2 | CACDTIEWGITDKLIF | TGTGCCTGTGACACGATTGAGTGGGGGATAACCGATAAACTCATCTTT
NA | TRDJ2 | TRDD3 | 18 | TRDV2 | CACDTLTGGRALTAKLFF | TGTGCCTGTGACACCCTTACTGGGGGCCGCGCTTTGACAGCAAAACTCTTCTTT
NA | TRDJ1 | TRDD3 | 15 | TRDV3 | CALGLLSLGDTSLIF | TGTGCCTTGGGCCTTCTTTCACTGGGGGATACGTCACTCATCTTT
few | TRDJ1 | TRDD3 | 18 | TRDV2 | CACDTVLGDTRRADKLIF | TGTGCCTGTGACACCGTACTGGGGGATACGCGTCGGGCCGATAAACTCATCTTT
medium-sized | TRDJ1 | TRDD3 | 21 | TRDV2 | CACDTIPTGRPTGGPTEKLIF | TGTGCCTGTGACACCATTCCTACTGGACGACCGACTGGGGGACCAACCGAAAAACTCATCTTT
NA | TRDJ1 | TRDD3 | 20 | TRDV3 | CALGLFREIVGDPDTDKLIF | TGTGCCTTAGGGTTATTCCGGGAGATAGTGGGGGACCCAGACACCGATAAACTCATCTTT
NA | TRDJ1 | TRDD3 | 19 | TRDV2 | CACDTWGLALGDNTDKLIF | TGTGCCTGTGACACCTGGGGGCTTGCTCTGGGGGATAACACCGATAAACTCATCTTT
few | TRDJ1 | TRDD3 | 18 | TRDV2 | CAYDTVFGGGFLTDKLIF | TGTGCCTATGACACAGTTTTCGGTGGGGGATTCCTCACCGATAAACTCATCTTT
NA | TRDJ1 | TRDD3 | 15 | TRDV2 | CACDRVGESTDKLIF | TGTGCCTGTGACAGAGTGGGGGAGAGCACCGATAAACTCATCTTT
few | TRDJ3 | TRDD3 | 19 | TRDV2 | CACDTGWGLSSWDTRQMFF | TGTGCCTGTGACACCGGCTGGGGGTTAAGCTCCTGGGACACCCGACAGATGTTTTTC